This T cell receptor (beta chain) was identified during a study of T cell responses to AZD1222 COVID-19 vaccine. The germline CDR1 and CDR2 sequences are SGHNT and YENEEA. The V and J ends lost 1 base and 5 bases, in that order; junction bases with no gene match: 5. CDR3 length: 16 residues. Some second doses came at about 4 weeks and others at about 12 weeks; these were pooled. Method: immunoSEQ multiplex PCR; TCRdb's copy keeps in-frame clones and lacks some. Of about 120,000 clones listed, more than 65% are singletons. The sequencing used peripheral blood, collected 28 days after the second AZD1222 dose. The sequence was obtained from an adult who received the AZD1222 COVID-19 vaccine. The chain is built from TRBV11-3 and TRBJ2-3; 11 bases are a match to TRBD2. The CDR3 DNA reads as TGTGCCAGCAGCTTAGGAGTAGCGGGGGGGCTAGATACGCAGTATTTT. Its protein product is CASSLGVAGGLDTQYF.